The 21 T cell receptor beta chains below come from one sample, sequenced in a study of blood T cell repertoires in COVID-19. Measured with immunoSEQ multiplex PCR; TCRdb has only the in-frame clones, and not every one. This table holds over 80,000 clones, 70% to 90% found once. Sequenced sample: peripheral blood. These receptors were collected from a human donor in a cohort sampled during active COVID-19.

The chain links TRBV7-8 to TRBJ1-2, with D unclear. Trimming took 5 bases from V and 7 from J, leaving 14 bases between them. The CDR3 consists of 13 residues. CDR1 and CDR2 from the germline V gene are SGHVS and FQNEAQ. CDR3 loop: CASSPTLSGGYTF. In nucleotides, the CDR3 is TGTGCCAGCAGCCCAACACTCTCGGGTGGCTACACCTTC.

This clone turned up a few times. The genes are TRBV28 and TRBJ2-2, with TRBD1 as a possible D gene (8 bases). The CDR3 spans 14 residues. Trimming left V 8 bases short and J 5 bases short, with 15 bases between. Germline assignment: CDR1 MDHEN and CDR2 SYDVKM. The CDR3 bases are TGTGCCAGCTCCGGACAGGGAGGGACCGGGGAGCTGTTTTTT. This translates into CASSGQGGTGELFF.

The rearrangement uses TRBV2 and TRBJ1-5, with 7 bases matching TRBD1. Trimming took 6 bases from V and 2 from J; bases not matched to a gene: 1. Germline V CDR1 and CDR2: SNHLY, FYNNEI. There are 13 residues in the CDR3. The CDR3 reads CASRGTGNQPQHF. CDR3 nucleotides: TGTGCCAGCAGAGGGACAGGCAATCAGCCCCAGCATTTT. Complete variable domain (other parts from reference TRBV2 and TRBJ1-5): EPEVTQTPSHQVTQMGQEVILRCVPISNHLYFYWYRQILGQKVEFLVSFYNNEISEKSEIFDDQFSVERPDGSNFTLKIRSTKLEDSAMYFCASRGTGNQPQHFGDGTRLSIL.

The V gene is TRBV2, the J gene TRBJ2-5, with D tentatively TRBD2 (6 bases). Germline CDR1 SNHLY, CDR2 FYNNEI. Trimming took 6 bases from V and 2 from J, leaving 19 bases between them. The length of the CDR3 is 16 residues. CDR3 in amino acids: CASSGRGGNRQETQYF. CDR3 bases: TGTGCCAGCAGCGGTCGGGGCGGGAACAGACAAGAGACCCAGTACTTC. Filled out from reference TRBV2 and TRBJ2-5, the complete variable domain reads EPEVTQTPSHQVTQMGQEVILRCVPISNHLYFYWYRQILGQKVEFLVSFYNNEISEKSEIFDDQFSVERPDGSNFTLKIRSTKLEDSAMYFCASSGRGGNRQETQYFGPGTRLLVL.

This clone was seen a single time. This chain links TRBV6-5 with TRBJ2-7, with TRBD1 as a possible D gene (6 bases). CDR3 length: 15 amino acids. Germline CDR1 MNHEY, CDR2 SVGAGI. V was cut by 0 bases and J by 6 bases, with 15 bases left in between. The CDR3 DNA is TGTGCCAGCAGTTACTCGAATCCTCCCAGGGGCGAGCAGTACTTC. This codes for CASSYSNPPRGEQYF.

The gene calls are TRBV6-5 and TRBJ1-5; the match to TRBD1 covers 7 bases. With V trimmed by 4 bases and J by 6 bases, 9 bases remained unmatched. The V gene's germline CDR1 is MNHEY and CDR2 SVGAGI. This CDR3 region has 15 residues. The DNA of the CDR3 is TGTGCCAGCAGTTCGTACAGGGGCGGCCCTCAGCCCCAGCATTTT. Protein: CASSSYRGGPQPQHF.

The CDR3 loop is CASSPRLAGDLTDTQYF. The CDR3 bases are TGTGCCAGCAGCCCTCGACTAGCGGGAGATTTAACAGATACGCAGTATTTT. The chain employs TRBV21-1 and TRBJ2-3; the table calls TRBD2, which could not be checked here. TRBV21-1 is described as a pseudogene. The CDR3 has 17 amino acids.

The count of this clone is one. The chain combines TRBV7-9 with TRBJ1-4, with TRBD1 matching 8 bases. CDR3 length: 16 amino acids. Per germline, CDR1 SEHNR and CDR2 FQNEAQ (reference sequence). After removal of 6 bases from V and 6 bases from J, the junction contained 12 bases not matched to a gene. The CDR3 protein is CASRHTGGYGDEKLFF. The CDR3 nucleotides are TGTGCCAGCAGGCATACAGGGGGGTATGGAGATGAAAAACTGTTTTTT.

V gene TRBV28 combines with J gene TRBJ1-5; D unclear. V gave up 7 bases and J gave up 7 bases, with 14 bases separating them. The CDR3 is 13 residues long. The V gene's germline CDR1 is MDHEN and CDR2 SYDVKM. The CDR3: CASKTGGLQPQHF. In DNA form, the CDR3 reads TGTGCCAGCAAAACCGGAGGGTTGCAGCCCCAGCATTTT.

The genes are TRBV5-8 and TRBJ2-1, with no clear D. The CDR3 has 15 amino acids. The germline CDR1 and CDR2 sequences are SGHTS and YDEGEE. Deletions cut 2 bases from V and 6 bases from J, with 15 bases between. The CDR3 DNA sequence: TGTGCCAGCAGCTTTAGAGTAGTCCGCGGCAATGAGCAGTTCTTC. It specifies CASSFRVVRGNEQFF.

The chain employs TRBV12-3 or TRBV12-4 and TRBJ1-2; a weak D match, TRBD1 (6 bases). The V gene lost 7 bases and the J gene lost 5 bases, with 11 bases spanning the gap. The CDR3 runs to 12 residues. CDR3 loop: CASNSQGYGYTF. CDR3 sequence (DNA): TGTGCCAGCAACTCGCAGGGGTATGGCTACACCTTC.

This clone was seen a handful of times. This chain connects TRBV3-1 (or the pseudogene TRBV3-2) to TRBJ2-7, with D unresolved. Germline loops: CDR1 LGHDT, CDR2 YNNKEL (reference sequence). The V and J ends lost 1 base and 1 base respectively, with 5 bases between them. This CDR3 is 13 amino acids long. The chain's CDR3 is CASSQVQSYEQYF. In nucleotides, the CDR3 is TGTGCCAGCAGCCAAGTACAGTCCTACGAGCAGTACTTC.

This rearrangement joins TRBV4-2 to TRBJ1-1, with 10 bases identical to TRBD1. V lost 2 bases, J lost 3 bases, and 6 bases stayed unmatched. The CDR3 loop spans 16 amino acids. Germline V gene data show CDR1 as LGHNA and CDR2 as YNFKEQ. CDR3 nucleotides: TGTGCCAGCAGCCAAAGGGGGGGGACAGGGGACACTGAAGCTTTCTTT. Translating gives CASSQRGGTGDTEAFF.

The genes are TRBV5-1 and TRBJ2-2, with TRBD1 matching 8 bases. Germline V gives CDR1 SGHRS, CDR2 YFSETQ. Trimming cost V 3 bases and J 7 bases; bases outside gene matches: 8. This CDR3 contains 15 residues. For the CDR3, the DNA is TGCGCCAGCAGCTATGCAGGGGGCGTTGTCGGGGAGCTGTTTTTT. Its protein is CASSYAGGVVGELFF.

The chain has TRBV21-1 and TRBJ1-4; TRBD1 reflects the table's D call only, with no check against the DNA. TRBV21-1 is recorded as a pseudogene. CDR3 length: 16 residues. CDR3 sequence (DNA): TGTGCCAGCAACCCGGACAGGTCTGCGGCTAATGAAAAACTGTTTTTT. Encoded protein: CASNPDRSAANEKLFF.

The chain couples TRBV7-9 to TRBJ1-5; no reliable D call. This CDR3 spans 12 amino acids. Trimming stripped 5 bases from V and 4 bases from J, with 6 bases between. From germline, CDR1 is SEHNR and CDR2 FQNEAQ (reference sequence). In nucleotides, the CDR3 is TGTGCCAGCAGCACGAGTAATCAGCCCCAGCATTTT. Translated, it gives CASSTSNQPQHF.

CDR3 amino acids: CASSQDTPNQAFF. Here the CDR3 DNA reads TGCGCCAGCAGCCAAGATACCCCTAACCAAGCTTTCTTT. V gene TRBV4-3 combines with J gene TRBJ1-1; D is unresolved. Germline CDR1 LGHNA, CDR2 YSLEER. With 0 bases removed from V and 9 bases from J, the gap between germline ends came to 11 bases. The CDR3 contains 13 residues.

The chain recombines TRBV28 with TRBJ1-5; D not resolved. CDR1 and CDR2 (germline): MDHEN, SYDVKM. The CDR3 loop spans 15 amino acids. The ends were cut back, 4 bases at V and 0 bases at J, with 10 bases in the middle. The CDR3 protein is CASSSPSYSNQPQHF. The CDR3 bases are TGTGCCAGCAGTTCCCCCAGTTATAGCAATCAGCCCCAGCATTTT.

The rearrangement joins TRBV11-2 to TRBJ1-3; D remains ambiguous. V shed 5 bases and J shed 0 bases, with 11 bases lying between them. Germline loops: CDR1 SGHAT, CDR2 FQNNGV. This CDR3 comprises 15 residues. The CDR3 DNA sequence: TGTGCCAGCAGCCCCCTAGGCAGCTCTGGAAACACCATATATTTT. The encoded protein is CASSPLGSSGNTIYF.

DNA of the CDR3: TGTGCCAGCAGCTACTTCGGGCAGGGGATGGGGGGCTACACCTTC. It translates to CASSYFGQGMGGYTF. This chain joins TRBV4-2 and TRBJ1-2; D may be TRBD1 (6 bases). This CDR3 is 15 amino acids long. Germline lookup yields CDR1 LGHNA and CDR2 YNFKEQ. V lost 5 bases to trimming and J lost 8 bases, with 21 bases between them.

The chain uses TRBV28 and TRBJ2-7; 9 nucleotides agree with TRBD2. Germline V CDR1 and CDR2: MDHEN, SYDVKM. V shed 8 bases and J 0 bases; nucleotides not matched to a gene: 2. The CDR3 length is 13 residues. The CDR3 loop is CASGSGSSYEQYF. CDR3 sequence (DNA): TGTGCCAGCGGTAGCGGGAGCTCCTACGAGCAGTACTTC.